What follows are 20 T cell receptor beta chains derived from one specimen sequenced in a study of T cells in Graves' hyperthyroidism and ophthalmopathy. From RNA transcripts, TCR beta CDR3 regions were amplified. With the HTBI primer set, the TCR CDR3 went through a first round of RT-PCR. TCRdb used MiXCR to reprocess the multiplex PCR reads, holding one entry per CDR3 protein. The table shows around 420,000 distinct CDR3 sequences, with approximately 14% occurring only once. The specimen was blood. The source is a woman younger than 30 with Graves' hyperthyroidism.

This sequence joins TRBV20-1 and TRBJ1-2; maybe TRBD1 (5 bases). CDR1 and CDR2 (germline): DFQATT, SNEGSKA (reference sequence). Trimming took 0 bases from V and 7 from J, leaving 15 bases between them. CDR3 length equals 14 residues. CDR3 coding DNA: TGCAGTGCTAGAGATCGATCAGGGTCGGGTGGCTACACCTTC. It translates to CSARDRSGSGGYTF.

The chain recombines TRBV11-3 with TRBJ2-7, with TRBD2 matching 10 bases. CDR1 is SGHNT, CDR2 YENEEA, per germline. This CDR3 comprises 16 residues. J gave up 1 base and V 3 bases, and 6 bases lay outside the gene matches. The CDR3 nucleotides read TGTGCCAGCAGCTTTACTAGCGGGACCAATTCCTACGAGCAGTACTTC. This gives the protein CASSFTSGTNSYEQYF.

This clonotype has a count of ten or more. This chain links TRBV2 with TRBJ1-1; the D is unclear. V dropped 4 bases and J dropped 4 bases, with 13 bases sitting between them. CDR1 SNHLY and CDR2 FYNNEI come from the germline V gene. This CDR3 has 14 residues. The CDR3 here is CASSVNLGSTEAFF. The CDR3 nucleotides are TGTGCCAGCAGTGTCAATCTGGGAAGCACTGAAGCTTTCTTT.

This clonotype was seen many times. The chain links TRBV7-8 to TRBJ1-2; D unclear. V dropped 5 bases and J dropped 7 bases, with 11 bases sitting between them. The CDR3 loop spans 12 amino acids. Germline V gives CDR1 SGHVS, CDR2 FQNEAQ. The CDR3 bases are TGTGCCAGCAGCCTGGGCGGTCTTGGCTACACCTTC. Amino acid sequence: CASSLGGLGYTF.

This clonotype was observed many times. V usage is TRBV5-1 and J usage is TRBJ2-7; the D call may be TRBD1 or TRBD2 (5 bases each). The CDR3 runs to 14 residues. Germline V gene sequence: CDR1 SGHRS, CDR2 YFSETQ. Trimming left V 4 bases short and J 7 bases short, with 18 bases between. The CDR3 sequence: CASSQGFGVDEQYF. The CDR3 DNA follows: TGCGCCAGCAGCCAGGGCTTCGGGGTTGATGAGCAGTACTTC.

This clonotype was observed a few times. The chain combines TRBV20-1 with TRBJ1-4; no clear D. The CDR3 length is 13 residues. The germline gives CDR1 DFQATT, CDR2 SNEGSKA (reference sequence). Trimming shortened V by 1 base and J by 4 bases, and 7 bases separated the two germline ends. The CDR3 region has the DNA TGCAGTGCTAGAGGGCCGGATAATGAAAAACTGTTTTTT. Translating it yields CSARGPDNEKLFF.

About this clonotype itself: This sequence may be a read error, since a much larger clone differs from it by one base. The chain recombines TRBV12-3 or TRBV12-4 with TRBJ1-5; 7 bases map to TRBD1. The CDR3 covers 16 residues. J was trimmed by 4 bases and V by 1 base; bases with no gene match: 7. Here the CDR3 DNA reads TGTGCCAGCAGTTTAGGAGGGGGGGACAGAAATCAGCCCCAGCATTTT. As protein: CASSLGGGDRNQPQHF.

As for this clonotype: No conserved phenylalanine or tryptophan ends this CDR3, so it is likely a read error. The CDR3 DNA reads TGTGCCAGCAGCGATTTGGACAGGGGCGACTCCGGGGAGCTGTTTTCT. This translates into CASSDLDRGDSGELFS. The rearrangement joins TRBV28 to TRBJ2-2; TRBD1 agrees at 9 bases. The CDR3 runs 16 residues. V shed 6 bases and J 6 bases; nucleotides not matched to a gene: 11. Per the germline V gene, CDR1 is MDHEN and CDR2 is SYDVKM.

This clonotype was detected ten times or more. This chain connects TRBV29-1 to TRBJ1-1; the D is unclear. CDR3 size: 12 residues. Trimming took off 4 bases at V and 0 bases at J, with 6 bases between the two ends. The germline V gene has CDR1 SQVTM and CDR2 ANQGSEA. CDR3 residues: CSVGAVNTEAFF. The CDR3 DNA follows: TGCAGCGTTGGGGCGGTGAACACTGAAGCTTTCTTT. Together with reference TRBV29-1 and TRBJ1-1, the CDR3 gives the full variable domain: SAVISQKPSRDICQRGTSLTIQCQVDSQVTMMFWYRQQPGQSLTLIATANQGSEATYESGFVIDKFPISRPNLTFSTLTVSNMSPEDSSIYLCSVGAVNTEAFFGQGTRLTVV.

The table lists this clonotype with many counts. The CDR3 protein is CSAGSGSYEQYF. The CDR3 region has the DNA TGCAGTGCTGGTAGCGGGAGCTACGAGCAGTACTTC. The chain recombines TRBV20-1 with TRBJ2-7; TRBD2 agrees at 9 bases. CDR1 DFQATT and CDR2 SNEGSKA come from the germline V gene (reference sequence). The junction had 2 bases not matched to a gene; V was cut back by 5 bases and J by 3 bases. The length of the CDR3 is 12 residues.

This clonotype turned up a few times. Germline is not matched at one junction end, which may reflect a read error. The chain combines TRBV28 with TRBJ1-1; D call uncertain. The CDR3 spans 14 residues. CDR1 MDHEN and CDR2 SYDVKM come from the germline V gene. CDR3 in amino acids: CAGSYIPLNPEAFF. In DNA form, the CDR3 reads TGTGCCGGCAGTTATATTCCTTTGAACCCTGAAGCTTTCTTT.

This clonotype has at least ten counts. The J gene is TRBJ1-1, the V gene TRBV4-3, with 8 bases aligning to TRBD1. The V and J ends lost 5 bases and 5 bases, in that order; junction bases with no gene match: 13. The CDR3 sequence is 16 residues long. Germline V CDR1 and CDR2: LGHNA, YSLEER. The CDR3 sequence: CASSARTGTGGTEAFF. CDR3 sequence (DNA): TGCGCCAGCAGCGCTCGGACAGGGACGGGAGGAACTGAAGCTTTCTTT.

This clonotype came up many times. The chain links TRBV28 to TRBJ2-1; D remains unclear. Between the trimmed V and J ends, which lost 5 bases and 5 bases, there was a span of 19 bases. The CDR3 totals 16 residues. The germline gives CDR1 MDHEN, CDR2 SYDVKM. CDR3 coding DNA: TGTGCCAGCAGTCACGGGTATAAGGCCGGAAACAATGAGCAGTTCTTC. Amino acid sequence: CASSHGYKAGNNEQFF.

At least ten counts were recorded for this clonotype. The chain joins TRBV5-5 to TRBJ1-2; D possibly corresponds to TRBD1 (5 bases). The CDR3 has 15 residues. Germline V gene lookup returns CDR1 SGHKS and CDR2 YYEKEE (reference sequence). V was pared by 4 bases and J by 7 bases, with 20 bases between. The CDR3 sequence is CASSPGSLTRGGYTF. The CDR3 region has the DNA TGTGCCAGCAGCCCAGGATCCCTCACTAGGGGTGGCTACACCTTC.

This clonotype was seen only a few times. A single base separates this from a much larger clone, so it may be a read error. This chain connects TRBV7-3 to TRBJ2-1; 9 bases align to TRBD2. This CDR3 has 13 residues. Germline CDR1 and CDR2: SGHTA and FQGTGA. With 7 bases clipped from V and 8 bases from J, the junction kept 6 bases outside the gene matches. CDR3 in amino acids: CASNFSGSDEQFF. The CDR3 DNA follows: TGTGCCAGCAACTTTAGCGGGAGTGATGAGCAGTTCTTC.

This clonotype turned up a few times. This chain connects TRBV6-8 to TRBJ1-2, with 10 nucleotides matching TRBD1. V gave up 2 bases and J gave up 5 bases; unmatched junction bases: 11. Per the germline V gene, CDR1 is MNHGY and CDR2 is SAAAGT. This CDR3 spans 17 amino acids. CDR3 nucleotide sequence: TGTGCCAGCAGTTACATCCTCGGGACAGGGGCTAGTTATGGCTACACCTTC. It is translated as CASSYILGTGASYGYTF.

The rearrangement uses TRBV9 and TRBJ2-3; TRBD1 matches 8 bases. V trimming: 0 bases; J trimming: 1 base; junction bases outside the gene matches: 4. Germline CDR1 SGDLS, CDR2 YYNGEE. The CDR3 runs 16 residues. DNA for the CDR3: TGTGCCAGCAGCGTAGACCAGGGGGCAGGCACAGATACGCAGTATTTT. Its translation: CASSVDQGAGTDTQYF.

The chain recombines TRBV7-9 with TRBJ2-2; D call uncertain. From germline, CDR1 is SEHNR and CDR2 FQNEAQ (reference sequence). The CDR3 extends over 16 amino acids. Deletions cut 1 base from V and 2 bases from J, with 11 bases between. This CDR3 reads CASSLVFPVNTGELFF. Here the CDR3 DNA reads TGTGCCAGCAGCTTAGTGTTCCCAGTCAACACCGGGGAGCTGTTTTTT.

The genes are TRBV6-5 and TRBJ2-2, with D maybe TRBD1 (6 bases). V was clipped by 0 bases and J by 7 bases, with 12 bases between them. Looked up from germline, CDR1 is MNHEY and CDR2 is SVGAGI. The CDR3 extends over 15 amino acids. The CDR3 region has the DNA TGTGCCAGCAGTTACTCGAAACAGGGAATCGGGGAGCTGTTTTTT. Its translation: CASSYSKQGIGELFF.

This clonotype was counted ten times or more. V gene TRBV2 combines with J gene TRBJ2-7; 10 nucleotides line up with TRBD1. This CDR3 contains 14 residues. The V gene end was trimmed by 4 bases and the J gene end by 2 bases; junction bases not matched to a gene: 2. Germline V CDR1 and CDR2: SNHLY, FYNNEI. The CDR3 DNA is TGTGCCAGCAGTGGGGACAGGGGACCCTACGAGCAGTACTTC. It yields the protein CASSGDRGPYEQYF. The full variable domain, rest sourced from reference TRBV2 and TRBJ2-7, is EPEVTQTPSHQVTQMGQEVILRCVPISNHLYFYWYRQILGQKVEFLVSFYNNEISEKSEIFDDQFSVERPDGSNFTLKIRSTKLEDSAMYFCASSGDRGPYEQYFGPGTRLTVT.